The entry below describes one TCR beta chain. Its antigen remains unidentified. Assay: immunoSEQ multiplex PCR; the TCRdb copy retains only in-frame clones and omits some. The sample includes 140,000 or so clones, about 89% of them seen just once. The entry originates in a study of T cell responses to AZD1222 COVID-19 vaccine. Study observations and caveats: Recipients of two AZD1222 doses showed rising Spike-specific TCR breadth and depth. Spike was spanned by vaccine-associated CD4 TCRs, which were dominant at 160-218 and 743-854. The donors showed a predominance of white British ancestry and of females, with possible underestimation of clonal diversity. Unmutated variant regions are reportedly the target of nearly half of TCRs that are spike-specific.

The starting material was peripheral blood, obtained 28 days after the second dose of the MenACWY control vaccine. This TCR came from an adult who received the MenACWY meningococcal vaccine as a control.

CDR3 amino acids: CASSFNGPWEKLFF. In nucleotides, the CDR3 is TGTGCCAGCAGCTTCAACGGTCCTTGGGAAAAACTGTTTTTT. The rearrangement joins TRBV5-8 to TRBJ1-4, with no clear D. Trimming cost V 2 bases and J 8 bases, with 13 bases left between them. The length of the CDR3 is 14 residues. Germline values: CDR1 SGHTS, CDR2 YDEGEE. The variable domain in full, completed from reference TRBV5-8 and TRBJ1-4, reads EAGVTQSPTHLIKTRGQQATLRCSPISGHTSVYWYQQALGLGLQFLLWYDEGEERNRGNFPPRFSGRQFPNYSSELNVNALELEDSALYLCASSFNGPWEKLFFGSGTQLSVL.